What follows are 3 T cell receptor beta chains derived from one specimen sequenced in a study of blood T cell repertoires in COVID-19. Some clones are missing from TCRdb's copy, which holds only in-frame ones; the method was immunoSEQ multiplex PCR. The repertoire consists of approximately 46,000 clones, with 75% to 85% occurring once and the leading ten covering 7.5% to 8.5%. Sequencing used peripheral blood. These receptors were collected from a human donor in a cohort sampled during active COVID-19.

The CDR3 is CASSQDPTANTGELFF. The CDR3 region has the DNA TGCGCCAGCAGCCAAGACCCGACAGCGAACACCGGGGAGCTGTTTTTT. This chain links TRBV4-3 with TRBJ2-2, with D possibly TRBD1 on 5 matching bases. Trimming took off 0 bases at V and 0 bases at J, with 8 bases between the two ends. Germline V lookup: CDR1 LGHNA, CDR2 YSLEER. This CDR3 spans 16 amino acids.

The chain carries TRBV5-1 and TRBJ2-1; no clear D. The V gene's germline CDR1 is SGHRS and CDR2 YFSETQ. The V and J ends lost 1 base and 8 bases respectively, with 13 bases between them. The CDR3 contains 14 residues. The CDR3 nucleotides are TGCGCCAGCAGCTTGAACGGTCCCTTGGATGAGCAGTTCTTC. It encodes CASSLNGPLDEQFF.

This clone was picked up a small number of times. The chain is built from TRBV28 and TRBJ1-1, with no clear D. The CDR3 has 11 amino acids. CDR1 is MDHEN, CDR2 SYDVKM, per germline. Trimming took 3 bases from V and 11 from J, leaving 10 bases between them. DNA for the CDR3: TGTGCCAGCAGTTTCGGGGTAGGGGCTTTCTTT. It yields the protein CASSFGVGAFF.